This T cell receptor (beta chain) emerged from a study of CD8+CD57+ T cells in acquired aplastic anemia. Turning to the study itself: On average, sorted CD4+ and CD8+ cells gave around 3 ug of DNA.

Sequenced patients had shown CD8+CD57+ cell expansion by flow cytometry. Note on this clonotype: Antigen unknown.

Findings and caveats of the study: Roughly 27 sequences, all CD8+ CDR3, were shared between patients and controls.

Genomic DNA acted as the template from which TCR beta VDJ combination and CDR3 sequence profiling were carried out. MiXCR was run by TCRdb on the reads, yielding one entry per CDR3 protein. This table has 150,000 to 200,000 distinct CDR3 sequences, approximately 51% appearing once. Germline assignment: CDR1 SNHLY and CDR2 FYNNEI. The CDR3 loop spans 14 amino acids. Trimming took off 10 bases at V and 6 bases at J, with 22 bases between the two ends. The specimen sequenced was sorted CD4+, CD8+, or CD8+CD57+ T cells (not recorded which) from PBMCs. This TCR was recovered from a human donor with aplastic anemia. V and J are TRBV2 and TRBJ2-7; D gene ambiguous. The CDR3 nucleotides read TGTGCCACCGCCCCCCTGGTGGGCGTAGGCGAGCAGTACTTC. It specifies CATAPLVGVGEQYF.